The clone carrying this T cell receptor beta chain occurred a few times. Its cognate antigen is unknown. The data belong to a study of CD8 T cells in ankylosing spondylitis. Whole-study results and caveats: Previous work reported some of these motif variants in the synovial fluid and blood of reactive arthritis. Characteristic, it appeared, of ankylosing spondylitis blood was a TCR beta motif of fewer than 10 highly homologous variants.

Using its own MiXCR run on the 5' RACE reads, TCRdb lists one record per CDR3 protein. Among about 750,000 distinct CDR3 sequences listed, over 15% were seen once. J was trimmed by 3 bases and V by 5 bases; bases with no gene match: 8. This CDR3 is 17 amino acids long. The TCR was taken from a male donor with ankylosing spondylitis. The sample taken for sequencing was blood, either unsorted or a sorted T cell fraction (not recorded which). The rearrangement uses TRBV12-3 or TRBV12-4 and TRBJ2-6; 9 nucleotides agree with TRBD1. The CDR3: CASSLVQGAYGANVLTF. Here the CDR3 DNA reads TGTGCCAGCAGTCTCGTACAGGGGGCGTATGGGGCCAACGTCCTGACTTTC.